This paragraph reports one TCR beta chain. Under the authors' procedure: Amplification with reference gene primers provided the estimates of nucleated cell counts. Here immunoSEQ multiplex PCR was the method, and the copy in TCRdb shows in-frame clones only, minus some. That table supplies the V and J calls and clone size; D and trimming were determined from the DNA. Altogether 90,000 to 120,000 clones are present, 89% being singletons, with the ten largest covering 4.5% to 6%. The record originates from a study of blood T cell repertoires in COVID-19. Trimming pared 5 bases from V and 4 bases from J, leaving 11 bases between. In germline, CDR1 is SGHVS, CDR2 FNYEAQ. CDR3 length: 13 amino acids.

V usage is TRBV7-6 and J usage is TRBJ1-1; a possible D gene is TRBD1 (6 bases). This receptor was obtained from a man aged 40-49 years with active or convalescent COVID-19. The sample was peripheral blood. Here the CDR3 DNA reads TGTGCCAGCAGCCTTCAGGGGAGCACTGAAGCTTTCTTT. Translation: CASSLQGSTEAFF.